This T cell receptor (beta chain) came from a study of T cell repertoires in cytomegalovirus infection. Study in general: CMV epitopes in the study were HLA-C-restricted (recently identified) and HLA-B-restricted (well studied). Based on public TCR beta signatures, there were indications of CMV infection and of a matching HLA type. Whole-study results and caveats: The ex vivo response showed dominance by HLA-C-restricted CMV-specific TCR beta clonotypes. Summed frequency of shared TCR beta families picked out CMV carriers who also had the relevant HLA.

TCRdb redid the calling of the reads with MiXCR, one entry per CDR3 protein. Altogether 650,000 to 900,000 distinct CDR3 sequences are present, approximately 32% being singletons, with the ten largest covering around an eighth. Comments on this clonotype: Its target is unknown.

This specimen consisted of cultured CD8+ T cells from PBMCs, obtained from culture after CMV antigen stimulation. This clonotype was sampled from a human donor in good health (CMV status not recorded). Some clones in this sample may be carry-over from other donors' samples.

CDR3 nucleotide sequence: TGTGCCAGCAGTTTAGCGGAGTCAGACTCAAACTATGGCTACACCTTC. Amino acid sequence: CASSLAESDSNYGYTF. V gene TRBV12-3 or TRBV12-4 combines with J gene TRBJ1-2; no definite D call. The V gene lost 0 bases and the J gene lost 2 bases, with 13 bases spanning the gap. The CDR3 has 16 amino acids.